This T cell receptor (beta chain) was sequenced for a study of blood T cell repertoires in COVID-19. Turning to the study itself: From T cells, B-cell-depleted T cells, or PBMCs came the material, which was cDNA or gDNA.

This CDR3 contains 14 residues. Trimming left V 0 bases short and J 1 base short, with 7 bases between. Germline V gene data show CDR1 as MGHRA and CDR2 as YSYEKL. As processed by the authors: Reference gene primer amplification yielded estimated nucleated cell counts. Measured with immunoSEQ multiplex PCR; TCRdb has only the in-frame clones, and not every one. That table gives V, J and clone size, and the DNA gave D and trimming. The table lists over 200,000 clones, 80% to 90% of them singletons. Donors of Cohort 3 who recovered were those that had two negative PCRs, clearance, or symptom resolution.

The V gene is TRBV4-1, the J gene TRBJ2-7, with D possibly being TRBD2 (6 bases). This TCR was recovered from a woman aged 45-59 years who had recovered from COVID-19. Sequenced sample: PBMCs or T cells enriched from blood (not recorded which). CDR3 in amino acids: CASSQDAGSYEQYF. The DNA of the CDR3 is TGCGCCAGCAGCCAAGACGCGGGGTCCTACGAGCAGTACTTC.